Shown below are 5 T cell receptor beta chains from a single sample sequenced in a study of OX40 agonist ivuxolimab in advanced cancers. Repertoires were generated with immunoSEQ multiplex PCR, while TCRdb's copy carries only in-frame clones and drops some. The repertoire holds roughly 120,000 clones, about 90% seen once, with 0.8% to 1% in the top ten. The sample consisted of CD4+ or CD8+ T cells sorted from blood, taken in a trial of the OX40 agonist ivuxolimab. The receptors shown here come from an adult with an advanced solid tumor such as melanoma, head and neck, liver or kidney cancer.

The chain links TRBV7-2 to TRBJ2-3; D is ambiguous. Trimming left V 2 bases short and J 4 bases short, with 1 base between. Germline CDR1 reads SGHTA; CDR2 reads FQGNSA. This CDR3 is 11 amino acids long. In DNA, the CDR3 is TGTGCCAGCAGCTTATCAGATACGCAGTATTTT. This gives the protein CASSLSDTQYF. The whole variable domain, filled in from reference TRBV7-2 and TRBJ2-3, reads GAGVSQSPSNKVTEKGKDVELRCDPISGHTALYWYRQSLGQGLEFLIYFQGNSAPDKSGLPSDRFSAERTGGSVSTLTIQRTQQEDSAVYLCASSLSDTQYFGPGTRLTVL.

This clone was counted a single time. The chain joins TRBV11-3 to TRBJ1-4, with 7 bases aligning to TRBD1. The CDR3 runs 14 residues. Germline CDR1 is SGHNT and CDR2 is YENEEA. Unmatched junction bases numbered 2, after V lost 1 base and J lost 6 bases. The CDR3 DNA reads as TGTGCCAGCAGCTTAGGACAGGGATATGAAAAACTGTTTTTT. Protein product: CASSLGQGYEKLFF. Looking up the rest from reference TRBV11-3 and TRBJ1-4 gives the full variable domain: EAGVVQSPRYKIIEKKQPVAFWCNPISGHNTLYWYLQNLGQGPELLIRYENEEAVDDSQLPKDRFSAERLKGVDSTLKIQPAELGDSAVYLCASSLGQGYEKLFFGSGTQLSVL.

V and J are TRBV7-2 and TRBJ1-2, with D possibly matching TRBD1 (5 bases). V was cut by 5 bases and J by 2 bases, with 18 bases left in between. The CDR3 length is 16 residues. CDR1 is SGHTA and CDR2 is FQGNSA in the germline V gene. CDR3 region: CASSQGGGGPNYGYTF. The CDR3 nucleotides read TGTGCCAGCAGCCAAGGAGGCGGGGGACCCAACTATGGCTACACCTTC. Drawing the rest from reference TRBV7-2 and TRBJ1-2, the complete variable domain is GAGVSQSPSNKVTEKGKDVELRCDPISGHTALYWYRQSLGQGLEFLIYFQGNSAPDKSGLPSDRFSAERTGGSVSTLTIQRTQQEDSAVYLCASSQGGGGPNYGYTFGSGTRLTVV.

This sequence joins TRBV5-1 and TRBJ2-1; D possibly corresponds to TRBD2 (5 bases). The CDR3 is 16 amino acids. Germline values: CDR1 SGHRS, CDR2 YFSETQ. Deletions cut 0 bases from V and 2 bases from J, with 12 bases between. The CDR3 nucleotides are TGCGCCAGCAGCTTGGTGACGGGAACGGCCTACAATGAGCAGTTCTTC. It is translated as CASSLVTGTAYNEQFF. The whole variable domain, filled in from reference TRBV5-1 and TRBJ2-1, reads KAGVTQTPRYLIKTRGQQVTLSCSPISGHRSVSWYQQTPGQGLQFLFEYFSETQRNKGNFPGRFSGRQFSNSRSEMNVSTLELGDSALYLCASSLVTGTAYNEQFFGPGTRLTVL.

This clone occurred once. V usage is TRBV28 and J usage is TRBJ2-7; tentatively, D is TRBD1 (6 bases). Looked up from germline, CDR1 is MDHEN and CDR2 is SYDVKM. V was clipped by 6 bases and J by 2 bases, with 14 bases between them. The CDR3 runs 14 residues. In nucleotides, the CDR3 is TGTGCCAGCAGCCCCGGACAGTTTACCTACGAGCAGTACTTC. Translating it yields CASSPGQFTYEQYF. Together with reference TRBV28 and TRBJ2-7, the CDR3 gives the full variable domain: DVKVTQSSRYLVKRTGEKVFLECVQDMDHENMFWYRQDPGLGLRLIYFSYDVKMKEKGDIPEGYSVSREKKERFSLILESASTNQTSMYLCASSPGQFTYEQYFGPGTRLTVT.